Listed here are 9 T cell receptor beta chains from one sample, sequenced in a study of blood T cell repertoires in COVID-19. Clones were sequenced by immunoSEQ multiplex PCR, and TCRdb holds only the in-frame ones, with some missing. The sample holds around 230,000 clones, about 81% seen once. Sequencing was done on a sample of PBMCs or T cells enriched from blood (not recorded which). Receptors originate from a man in his forties or fifties who had recovered from COVID-19.

The rearrangement links TRBV5-6 to TRBJ2-1; 8 nucleotides agree with TRBD1. The CDR3 consists of 14 residues. From germline, CDR1 is SGHDT and CDR2 YYEEEE. Germline trimming cut 3 bases from V and 4 bases from J; bases unmatched to any gene: 3. The CDR3 here is CASSWDRSYNEQFF. CDR3 nucleotide sequence: TGTGCCAGCAGCTGGGACAGGAGTTACAATGAGCAGTTCTTC.

V gene TRBV18 combines with J gene TRBJ2-5; 11 nucleotides agree with TRBD2. The J segment lost 5 bases and the V segment lost 5 bases, leaving 7 bases of the junction unmatched. Germline lookup yields CDR1 KGHSH and CDR2 LQKENI. The CDR3 is 15 residues long. CDR3 DNA: TGTGCCAGCTCAGCTGGGACTAGCGGAGGGGAGACCCAGTACTTC. This encodes CASSAGTSGGETQYF. The full variable domain, its missing parts supplied by reference TRBV18 and TRBJ2-5, is NAGVMQNPRHLVRRRGQEARLRCSPMKGHSHVYWYRQLPEEGLKFMVYLQKENIIDESGMPKERFSAEFPKEGPSILRIQQVVRGDSAAYFCASSAGTSGGETQYFGPGTRLLVL.

This clone has only a few counts. In DNA, the CDR3 is TGTGCCTGGAGTGTGGGGGCCGTCTCTGGAAACACCATATATTTT. Its protein is CAWSVGAVSGNTIYF. V is TRBV30 and J is TRBJ1-3; possibly TRBD1 for D (6 bases). V lost 0 bases and J 0 bases, leaving 9 bases between the germline ends. Looked up from germline, CDR1 is GTSNPN and CDR2 is SVGIG (reference sequence). The CDR3 is 15 amino acids.

The V and J genes are TRBV28 and TRBJ1-2; D is unclear. The CDR3 is made up of 13 amino acids. Looked up from germline, CDR1 is MDHEN and CDR2 is SYDVKM. V was trimmed by 5 bases and J by 2 bases, leaving 9 bases between them. CDR3 amino acids: CASSLQQNYGYTF. The CDR3 region has the DNA TGTGCCAGCAGTCTACAGCAAAACTATGGCTACACCTTC.

J is TRBJ1-1 and V is TRBV5-1; D might be TRBD1 (6 bases). This CDR3 is 19 amino acids long. The V end lost 4 bases, the J end lost 0 bases, and 25 bases lay between the germline ends. Germline CDR1 and CDR2: SGHRS and YFSETQ. DNA for the CDR3: TGCGCCAGCAGCACACCGTCGGGGGGGCCCAGGAGGATGAACACTGAAGCTTTCTTT. It encodes CASSTPSGGPRRMNTEAFF.

The chain couples TRBV10-1 to TRBJ2-1; no reliable D call. The CDR3 has 11 amino acids. Between the trimmed V and J ends, which lost 5 bases and 15 bases, there was a span of 14 bases. Germline CDR1 reads WNHNN; CDR2 reads SYGVQD (reference sequence). DNA of the CDR3: TGCGCCAGCAGTTCCCTGGGTAGCTGGTTCTTC. Amino acid sequence: CASSSLGSWFF.

About this clone itself: The sample holds other DNA sequences that translate to the same CDR3. The chain carries TRBV19 and TRBJ1-1; D is unclear. CDR1 is LNHDA, CDR2 SQIVND, per germline (reference sequence). Trimming stripped 5 bases from V and 1 base from J, with 8 bases between. The CDR3 totals 13 residues. CDR3 sequence: CASSSRQNTEAFF. CDR3 DNA sequence: TGTGCCAGTAGTTCCAGACAGAACACTGAAGCTTTCTTT. Using reference TRBV19 and TRBJ1-1 for the parts outside the CDR3, the full variable domain is DGGITQSPKYLFRKEGQNVTLSCEQNLNHDAMYWYRQDPGQGLRLIYYSQIVNDFQKGDIAEGYSVSREKKESFPLTVTSAQKNPTAFYLCASSSRQNTEAFFGQGTRLTVV.

The chain uses TRBV19 and TRBJ2-1; TRBD2 matches at 11 bases. Germline CDR1 LNHDA, CDR2 SQIVND (reference sequence). Losses at the gene ends were 6 bases for V and 3 bases for J; bases not matched to a gene: 1. This CDR3 has 14 amino acids. The CDR3 sequence is CASRGTSGYNEQFF. The DNA of the CDR3 is TGTGCCAGTAGAGGGACTAGCGGCTACAATGAGCAGTTCTTC.

The chain couples TRBV12-5 to TRBJ2-1, with 9 nucleotides matching TRBD2. V shed 2 bases, J shed 7 bases, and the junction held 9 bases outside the gene matches. The V gene's germline CDR1 is LGHNT and CDR2 FRNRAP. The CDR3 consists of 16 residues. This CDR3 reads CASGLTREGARNEQFF. CDR3 sequence (DNA): TGTGCTAGTGGTTTGACGCGGGAGGGGGCTCGAAATGAGCAGTTCTTC.